This T cell receptor (beta chain) comes out of a study of shared clonotypes between healthy human individuals. Turning to this clone: What it recognizes is unknown.

CDR3 length: 15 residues. V lost 0 bases and J lost 9, with 16 bases in between. Looked up from germline, CDR1 is SGDLS and CDR2 is YYNGEE. Overall study results and limits: The low donor count limited represented genetic and exposure-history diversity.

CD45RO-negative cells were positively selected for CCR7, leaving out terminally differentiated effector memory CD45RA+ cells. Produced via immunoSEQ multiplex PCR; TCRdb's table is partial and in-frame only. The sample records 700,000 to 950,000 clones, around 96% being singletons. V gene TRBV9 combines with J gene TRBJ2-1; D is perhaps TRBD1 (6 bases). The specimen sequenced was naive CD8+ T cells sorted from blood. The clonotype was recovered from a man under 40 in good health. Here the CDR3 DNA reads TGTGCCAGCAGCGTAGGGCAGGGGCCCCGCGGTGAGCAGTTCTTC. Protein: CASSVGQGPRGEQFF.